The present entry profiles one TCR beta chain with its context. This record belongs to a study of blood T cell repertoires in COVID-19. Across the whole study: There were acute and convalescent COVID-19 samples, and they came from the United States, Italy and Spain.

TCRdb's table, derived via immunoSEQ multiplex PCR, lists solely in-frame clones and lacks some. Of more than 150,000 clones listed, more than 75% are singletons. CDR1 is SGHRS, CDR2 YFSETQ, per germline. V was pared by 1 base and J by 3 bases, with 4 bases of the junction left unmatched. CDR3 length equals 14 residues. Participants spanned ages roughly 18 to 90 years and resided in 20 to 30 US areas. Categorization into cohorts depended on clinical history that participants reported. Within 2 weeks of study entry, exposed participants had contacted a PCR-confirmed or clinician-diagnosed COVID-19 case.

The sample taken for sequencing was PBMCs or T cells enriched from blood (not recorded which). The chain links TRBV5-1 to TRBJ2-7, with TRBD2 identical over 7 bases. The TCR comes from a man in his 60s who had been exposed to COVID-19. The DNA of the CDR3 is TGCGCCAGCAGCTTGCGGGGGGAAAGCTACGAGCAGTACTTC. This codes for CASSLRGESYEQYF.